These 23 T cell receptor beta chains were all obtained from the same sample, sequenced in a study of T-cell reconstitution after alpha-beta-depleted transplantation in children (dated by TCRdb to 2016 to 2017). According to the study, the label for this sample's treatment or condition signals: allogeneic hematopoietic cell transplantation with graft depleted of TCRalphabeta T cells and CD19 B cells. The library was generated by PCR. The instrument was an Illumina HiSeq 2500. Molecular barcoding was employed in the preparation of TCR libraries, with unique molecular identifiers being used to normalize TCRbeta repertoire quantification. The public reads were reanalyzed by TCRdb: fastp trimming at Q25, MiXCR alignment, in-frame beta chains only. Rows merge per CDR3 protein into single entries with the most common DNA and genes. This sample gives approximately 300,000 distinct CDR3 sequences in total; 10% of them show up just once. The ten biggest clones cover roughly 7% of the sample.

The source was PBMCs, collected before TCRalphabeta/CD19-depleted stem cell transplant. The receptors here all came from a boy under two years old with acute myeloid leukemia, due to receive a stem cell transplant.

This clonotype was observed many times. This chain joins TRBV5-1 and TRBJ1-2; D might be TRBD1 (6 bases). V was trimmed by 5 bases and J by 0 bases, leaving 14 bases between them. The CDR3 is made up of 15 amino acids. Germline CDR1 SGHRS, CDR2 YFSETQ. The CDR3 loop is CASRTGLSSNYGYTF. CDR3 DNA sequence: TGCGCCAGCAGGACAGGATTATCCTCTAACTATGGCTACACCTTC.

In this sample, this clonotype turned up many times. V is TRBV5-1 and J is TRBJ2-7, with 15 bases aligning to TRBD2. Germline trimming cut 0 bases from V and 3 bases from J; bases unmatched to any gene: 4. The germline V gene has CDR1 SGHRS and CDR2 YFSETQ. This CDR3 is 17 amino acids long. For the CDR3, the DNA is TGCGCCAGCAGCTTGGGGACTAGCGGGAGGGCGTTCTACGAGCAGTACTTC. As protein: CASSLGTSGRAFYEQYF.

The genes are TRBV30 and TRBJ2-5, with 9 bases fitting TRBD1. The V gene's germline CDR1 is GTSNPN and CDR2 SVGIG (reference sequence). The CDR3 sequence is 13 residues long. Trimming removed 2 bases from V and 6 bases from J; junction bases left unmatched: 4. The CDR3 nucleotides read TGTGCCTGGAGTTCGGGACAGGGTAAGACCCAGTACTTC. Translation: CAWSSGQGKTQYF.

This clonotype ranks as medium-sized. The chain's CDR3 is CSAPASSGNPYEQYF. In nucleotides, the CDR3 is TGCAGTGCCCCGGCCTCTAGCGGAAATCCCTACGAGCAGTACTTC. This chain joins TRBV20-1 and TRBJ2-7; 7 positions agree with TRBD2. The CDR3 consists of 15 residues. CDR1 and CDR2 from the germline V gene are DFQATT and SNEGSKA (reference sequence). With 6 bases clipped from V and 2 bases from J, the junction kept 13 bases outside the gene matches.

This clonotype showed up many times. The chain joins TRBV5-6 to TRBJ2-7, with D unresolved. Germline V gene lookup returns CDR1 SGHDT and CDR2 YYEEEE. The ends were cut back, 1 base at V and 6 bases at J, with 11 bases in the middle. This CDR3 contains 13 residues. The CDR3, as DNA: TGTGCCAGCAGCTTGTTGGTGAGAGGCGAGCAGTACTTC. Its protein is CASSLLVRGEQYF.

This clonotype came up many times. V gene TRBV7-8 combines with J gene TRBJ2-1; maybe TRBD1 (6 bases). With 1 base removed from V and 2 bases from J, the gap between germline ends came to 12 bases. Germline V gives CDR1 SGHVS, CDR2 FQNEAQ. The CDR3 consists of 16 residues. The CDR3 sequence: CASSLVQGNPYNEQFF. DNA for the CDR3: TGTGCCAGCAGCTTAGTTCAGGGGAACCCCTACAATGAGCAGTTCTTC.

This clonotype was seen repeatedly, ten times or more. The rearrangement joins TRBV12-3 or TRBV12-4 to TRBJ2-6, with unresolved D. This CDR3 contains 15 residues. The V end lost 5 bases, the J end lost 0 bases, and 8 bases lay between the germline ends. The CDR3 protein is CASSRTLSGANVLTF. Written as DNA, the CDR3 is TGTGCCAGCAGTCGGACCCTCTCTGGGGCCAACGTCCTGACTTTC.

This clonotype has just one count. One base away lies a much larger clone, so this may be a sequencing read error. The rearrangement joins TRBV7-9 to TRBJ1-3; tentative D call: TRBD1 (5 bases). Looked up from germline, CDR1 is SEHNR and CDR2 is FQNEAQ (reference sequence). The CDR3 spans 15 residues. V lost 5 bases and J lost 4, with 15 bases in between. The CDR3 loop is CASSPRGASGNTIYF. The CDR3 DNA reads TGTGCCAGCAGCCCCCGAGGGGCATCGGGAAACACCATATATTTT. Together with reference TRBV7-9 and TRBJ1-3, the CDR3 gives the full variable domain: DTGVSQNPRHKITKRGQNVTFRCDPISEHNRLYWYRQTLGQGPEFLTYFQNEAQLEKSRLLSDRFSAERPKGSFSTLEIQRTEQGDSAMYLCASSPRGASGNTIYFGEGSWLTVV.

There are many counts of this clonotype. A read error may account for a junction end that differs from germline. The genes are TRBV7-3 and TRBJ1-6; D is undetermined. Germline V CDR1 and CDR2: SGHTA, FQGTGA. The CDR3 sequence is 13 residues long. CDR3 nucleotide sequence: TGTGCCAGCAGCATAACAGTGAATTCACCCCTCCACTTT. Its protein product is CASSITVNSPLHF.

This clonotype was seen at least ten times. CDR3 in DNA: TGCGCCAGCAGGGGGACACCAACTAATGAAAAACTGTTTTTT. Amino acid sequence: CASRGTPTNEKLFF. The chain combines TRBV5-1 with TRBJ1-4, with D possibly TRBD1 on 6 matching bases. Germline values: CDR1 SGHRS, CDR2 YFSETQ. This CDR3 region has 14 residues. V lost 5 bases and J lost 0, with 8 bases in between.

This clonotype was recorded at least ten times. The J gene is TRBJ2-2, the V gene TRBV29-1, with 7 bases identical to TRBD1. The germline CDR1 and CDR2 sequences are SQVTM and ANQGSEA. With 6 bases clipped from V and 3 bases from J, the junction kept 4 bases outside the gene matches. The CDR3 totals 13 residues. In DNA form, the CDR3 reads TGCAGCGTCAACGACAGGGACACCGGGGAGCTGTTTTTT. Its protein is CSVNDRDTGELFF.

This clonotype came up many times. The genes are TRBV18 and TRBJ1-1; D unresolved. Germline values: CDR1 KGHSH, CDR2 LQKENI. Trimming shortened V by 2 bases and J by 8 bases, and 9 bases separated the two germline ends. The CDR3 is 12 residues long. The CDR3 here is CASSPVRGEAFF. CDR3 sequence (DNA): TGTGCCAGCTCACCAGTACGAGGGGAAGCTTTCTTT.

This clonotype came up many times. The chain has TRBV5-1 and TRBJ2-1; 9 bases are a match to TRBD1. Germline CDR1 is SGHRS and CDR2 is YFSETQ. This CDR3 region has 15 residues. Losses at the gene ends were 4 bases for V and 6 bases for J; bases not matched to a gene: 8. CDR3 sequence (DNA): TGCGCCAGCAGCATCCGGGACAGGGTGGGCAATGAGCAGTTCTTC. Residues: CASSIRDRVGNEQFF.

This chain connects TRBV11-2 to TRBJ2-5; perhaps TRBD2 as D (5 bases). The CDR3 contains 15 residues. Germline CDR1 and CDR2: SGHAT and FQNNGV. V was cut by 1 base and J by 5 bases, with 14 bases left in between. The CDR3 bases are TGTGCCAGCAGCTTAGCTGGGCTGCCGGGGGAGACCCAGTACTTC. Translated: CASSLAGLPGETQYF.

This clonotype came up many times. The CDR3: CASSQQKTRPNSYNEQFF. CDR3 DNA sequence: TGCGCCAGCAGCCAACAAAAAACCAGACCAAACTCCTACAATGAGCAGTTCTTC. J is TRBJ2-1 and V is TRBV4-1; D is undetermined. Per the germline V gene, CDR1 is MGHRA and CDR2 is YSYEKL. Trimming shortened V by 2 bases and J by 0 bases, and 17 bases separated the two germline ends. There are 18 residues in the CDR3.

The sample holds many counts of this clonotype. The chain carries TRBV5-5 and TRBJ1-2; 7 nucleotides match TRBD1. Trimming cost V 0 bases and J 5 bases; bases outside gene matches: 4. There are 14 residues in the CDR3. Germline-derived CDR1 and CDR2 are SGHKS and YYEKEE (reference sequence). The CDR3 here is CASSLERQGYGYTF. CDR3 DNA sequence: TGTGCCAGCAGCTTGGAGAGACAGGGTTATGGCTACACCTTC.

At least ten counts were recorded for this clonotype. V usage is TRBV6-5 and J usage is TRBJ1-3; D is uncertain. Germline CDR1 and CDR2: MNHEY and SVGAGI. CDR3 length: 16 residues. V dropped 0 bases and J dropped 0 bases, with 9 bases sitting between them. CDR3 nucleotide sequence: TGTGCCAGCAGTTACTCGAGGACTGACTCTGGAAACACCATATATTTT. It yields the protein CASSYSRTDSGNTIYF.

This clonotype was observed many times. This sequence joins TRBV6-5 and TRBJ2-3; D is perhaps TRBD1 (6 bases). Germline values: CDR1 MNHEY, CDR2 SVGAGI. The CDR3 totals 16 residues. Trimming left V 0 bases short and J 3 bases short, with 13 bases between. CDR3 coding DNA: TGTGCCAGCAGTTACTCGGCGACCCAGGGGACAGATACGCAGTATTTT. It translates to CASSYSATQGTDTQYF.

A note on this clonotype: Given a much more abundant clone one base away, this may be a read error. This sequence joins TRBV9 and TRBJ2-1; TRBD2 matches 10 bases. Losses at the gene ends were 4 bases for V and 7 bases for J; bases not matched to a gene: 14. Germline V gene sequence: CDR1 SGDLS, CDR2 YYNGEE. The length of the CDR3 is 17 residues. DNA for the CDR3: TGTGCCAGCAGCACCCTCGCTCTAGCGGGAGTACGGAATGAGCAGTTCTTC. It yields the protein CASSTLALAGVRNEQFF.

There are many counts of this clonotype. The rearrangement joins TRBV28 to TRBJ1-1, with D tentatively TRBD1 (6 bases). With 2 bases removed from V and 6 bases from J, the gap between germline ends came to 13 bases. The CDR3 consists of 14 residues. Germline CDR1 and CDR2: MDHEN and SYDVKM. The CDR3 here is CASSLVGGGAEAFF. CDR3 sequence (DNA): TGTGCCAGCAGTTTAGTCGGGGGGGGCGCTGAAGCTTTCTTT.

The V and J genes are TRBV7-3 and TRBJ2-1; 9 nucleotides agree with TRBD2. Germline V CDR1 and CDR2: SGHTA, FQGTGA. V shed 1 base and J 3 bases; nucleotides not matched to a gene: 16. This CDR3 is 20 amino acids long. DNA of the CDR3: TGTGCCAGCAGCTTAATATCCGTGCCCCACCTAGCGGGACTCTACAATGAGCAGTTCTTC. Protein product: CASSLISVPHLAGLYNEQFF. Using reference TRBV7-3 and TRBJ2-1 for the parts outside the CDR3, the full variable domain is GAGVSQTPSNKVTEKGKYVELRCDPISGHTALYWYRQSLGQGPEFLIYFQGTGAADDSGLPNDRFFAVRPEGSVSTLKIQRTERGDSAVYLCASSLISVPHLAGLYNEQFFGPGTRLTVL.

This clonotype was counted ten times or more. The rearrangement uses TRBV11-1 and TRBJ2-1, with 15 bases matching TRBD2. Germline loops: CDR1 SGHAT, CDR2 FQDESV (reference sequence). The CDR3 loop spans 18 amino acids. Unmatched junction bases numbered 5, after V lost 5 bases and J lost 0 bases. CDR3 nucleotide sequence: TGTGCCAGCAGCCCGGGACTAGCGGGGGGTATCTCCTACAATGAGCAGTTCTTC. Encoded protein: CASSPGLAGGISYNEQFF. Complete variable domain (other parts from reference TRBV11-1 and TRBJ2-1): EAEVAQSPRYKITEKSQAVAFWCDPISGHATLYWYRQILGQGPELLVQFQDESVVDDSQLPKDRFSAERLKGVDSTLKIQPAELGDSAMYLCASSPGLAGGISYNEQFFGPGTRLTVL.

Ten or more counts support this clonotype. One junction end disagrees with the germline gene, perhaps due to a read error. The rearrangement uses TRBV20-1 and TRBJ2-5; 9 positions agree with TRBD2. The CDR3 runs 12 residues. CDR1 and CDR2 from the germline V gene are DFQATT and SNEGSKA (reference sequence). The CDR3 is CSARLAGLPKHF. The CDR3, as DNA: TGCAGTGCTAGGCTAGCGGGGCTTCCCAAGCACTTC.